The source of this TCR beta chain is a study of blood T cell repertoires in COVID-19 (TCRdb year 2020). Describing the broader study: Collaborator samples came from the United States, Italy and Spain and covered acute and convalescent phases of COVID-19. The material from the prospective study consisted of cDNA or gDNA derived from T cells, B-cell-depleted T cells, or PBMCs. The dataset comprised deeply sampled blood TCRbeta repertoires from subjects exposed to, actively infected with, or recovered from COVID-19. The repertoires were made available in a free public database intended to serve as a resource for research on the immune response to SARS-CoV-2. The samples were drawn from two sources: the first 160 participants of the ongoing ImmuneRACE study, and 1,254 subjects contributed by 6 global collaborators. Nearly every sample came with metadata listing a de-identified subject ID, COVID-19 status, age in years and sex. Where available, HLA class I and class II types were obtained from metadata supplied by the sample provider rather than from assay-based typing.

TCRbeta CDR3 regions were amplified from genomic DNA using the immunoSEQ Assay, a bias-controlled multiplex PCR. As for how the authors treated the data: Nucleated cell counts per sample were estimated from amplification of reference gene primers within the assay. To quantify the absolute abundance of each unique TCRbeta CDR3 rearrangement, sequence reads were collapsed and filtered. For each sample, productive Simpson clonality was calculated as the square root of Simpson's diversity index over productive rearrangements. This is the immuneACCESS table as TCRdb keeps it, with only in-frame sequences that have V and J called. A part of the clones is gone; compared with another copy, unresolved V genes explain less than half, and the rest is unexplained. The V and J calls and clone size come from that table; D and trimming were worked out from the DNA. This sample comprises 470,000 or so clones, approximately 83% of them detected only once. The top ten clonotypes cover approximately 2.9% of the sample.

Concerning this clone: This clone's antigen is unknown. No clone much larger than this one lies a single base away; base qualities are absent.

The investigation overall reported the following: Clinical and demographic metadata were provided uncurated, with the amount varying by source and participant.

Each collaborating institution followed its own protocols to collect whole blood in K2EDTA tubes. For TCRbeta analysis, collaborator samples were shipped as frozen whole blood, as isolated PBMCs, or as DNA extracted from either sample type. The material sequenced was peripheral blood. This receptor was taken from a human donor in a cohort sampled during active COVID-19.

The sequenced DNA: TGCGCCAGCAGCCAAGAGCCCCGTTTAGCACCCCTCCACTTT. It translates to CASSQEPRLAPLHF. The chain is encoded by TRBV4-1 joined to TRBJ1-6; the D gene identity is not certain. Between the V and J ends, shortened by 0 bases and 11 bases respectively, the junction contains 11 bases. CDR1 and CDR2 are read off the germline V gene as MGHRA and YSYEKL. Its CDR3 holds 14 amino acids, cysteine through phenylalanine. The retained sequence is limited to the CDR3, 42 bases, with the frame set at the first base.